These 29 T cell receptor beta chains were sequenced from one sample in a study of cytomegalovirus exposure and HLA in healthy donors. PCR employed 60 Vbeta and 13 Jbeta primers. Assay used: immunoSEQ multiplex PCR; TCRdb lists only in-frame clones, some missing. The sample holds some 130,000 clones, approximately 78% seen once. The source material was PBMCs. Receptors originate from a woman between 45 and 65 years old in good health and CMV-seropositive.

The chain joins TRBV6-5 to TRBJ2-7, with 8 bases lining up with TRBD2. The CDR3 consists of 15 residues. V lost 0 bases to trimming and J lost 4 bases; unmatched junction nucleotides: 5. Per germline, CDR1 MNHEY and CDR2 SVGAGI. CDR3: CASSYSFVAGYEQYF. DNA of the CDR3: TGTGCCAGCAGTTACTCCTTTGTAGCGGGATACGAGCAGTACTTC.

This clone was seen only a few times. The CDR3 DNA reads as TGCGCCAGCAGCCCAACCGGACAGGGCTCAAACACCATATATTTT. Translated, it gives CASSPTGQGSNTIYF. The rearrangement links TRBV4-1 to TRBJ1-3; 8 bases line up with TRBD1. The CDR3 loop spans 15 amino acids. CDR1 is MGHRA and CDR2 is YSYEKL in the germline V gene. Trimming cost V 4 bases and J 6 bases; bases outside gene matches: 8.

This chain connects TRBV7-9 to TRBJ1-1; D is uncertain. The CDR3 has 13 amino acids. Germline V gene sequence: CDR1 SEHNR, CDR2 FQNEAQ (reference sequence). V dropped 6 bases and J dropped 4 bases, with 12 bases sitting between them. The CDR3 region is CASSGYGSTEAFF. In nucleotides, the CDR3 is TGTGCCAGCAGTGGATACGGGAGCACTGAAGCTTTCTTT.

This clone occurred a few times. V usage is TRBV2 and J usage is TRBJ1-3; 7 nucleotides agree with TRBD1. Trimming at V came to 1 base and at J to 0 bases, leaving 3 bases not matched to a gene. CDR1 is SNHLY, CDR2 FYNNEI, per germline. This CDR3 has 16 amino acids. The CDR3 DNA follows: TGTGCCAGCAGTGAAGTAGGACAGGCCTCTGGAAACACCATATATTTT. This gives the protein CASSEVGQASGNTIYF. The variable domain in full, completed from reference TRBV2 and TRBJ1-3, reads EPEVTQTPSHQVTQMGQEVILRCVPISNHLYFYWYRQILGQKVEFLVSFYNNEISEKSEIFDDQFSVERPDGSNFTLKIRSTKLEDSAMYFCASSEVGQASGNTIYFGEGSWLTVV.

DNA of the CDR3: TGTGCCAGCAGTGACTGGGCGCTACCCGAGCAGTACTTC. The encoded protein is CASSDWALPEQYF. The V call is TRBV6-1, the J call TRBJ2-5; D gene uncertain. The J call may be faulty, since TRBJ2-7 better matches the DNA end. Germline V gene sequence: CDR1 MNHNS, CDR2 SASEGT. CDR3 length: 13 residues.

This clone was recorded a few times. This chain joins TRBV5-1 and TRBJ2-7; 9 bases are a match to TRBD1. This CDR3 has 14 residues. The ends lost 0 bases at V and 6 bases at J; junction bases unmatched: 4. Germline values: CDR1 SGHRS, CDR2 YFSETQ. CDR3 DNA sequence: TGCGCCAGCAGCTTGGCCAGGACAGGGGTCGAGCAGTACTTC. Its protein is CASSLARTGVEQYF.

CDR3 DNA sequence: TGTGCCAGCAGCGAGCAGGGGGGCAATCAGCCCCAGCATTTT. It is translated as CASSEQGGNQPQHF. This rearrangement joins TRBV7-9 to TRBJ1-5, with TRBD1 matching 7 bases. V was pared by 5 bases and J by 2 bases, with 3 bases of the junction left unmatched. The CDR3 is made up of 14 amino acids. In germline, CDR1 is SEHNR, CDR2 FQNEAQ (reference sequence).

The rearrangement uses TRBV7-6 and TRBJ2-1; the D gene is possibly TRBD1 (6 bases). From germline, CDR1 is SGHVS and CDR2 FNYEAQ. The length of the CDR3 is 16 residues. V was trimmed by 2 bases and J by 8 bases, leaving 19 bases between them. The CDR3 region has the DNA TGTGCCAGCAGCTTAACCGGGACATTGCCTGTCGATGAGCAGTTCTTC. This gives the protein CASSLTGTLPVDEQFF.

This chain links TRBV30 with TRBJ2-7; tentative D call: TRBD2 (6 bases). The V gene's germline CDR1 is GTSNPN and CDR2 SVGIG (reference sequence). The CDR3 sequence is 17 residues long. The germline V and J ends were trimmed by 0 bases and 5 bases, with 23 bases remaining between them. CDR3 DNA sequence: TGTGCCTGGAGTGTACGCCCCGCGGGACCCCGAGACGACGAGCAGTACTTC. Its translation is CAWSVRPAGPRDDEQYF.

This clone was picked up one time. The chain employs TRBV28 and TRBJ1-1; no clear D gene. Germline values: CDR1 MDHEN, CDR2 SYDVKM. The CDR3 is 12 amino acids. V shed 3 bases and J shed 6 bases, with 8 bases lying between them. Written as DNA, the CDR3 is TGTGCCAGCAGTTTTGCGGGGTCTGAAGCTTTCTTT. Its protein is CASSFAGSEAFF.

The CDR3 nucleotides are TGTGCCAGCAGCTTAGGTGGCGGGAGTAGGTACGAGCAGTACTTC. This codes for CASSLGGGSRYEQYF. The rearrangement uses TRBV11-2 and TRBJ2-7; 7 nucleotides match TRBD2. From germline, CDR1 is SGHAT and CDR2 FQNNGV. V shed 1 base and J 4 bases; nucleotides not matched to a gene: 7. CDR3 size: 15 residues.

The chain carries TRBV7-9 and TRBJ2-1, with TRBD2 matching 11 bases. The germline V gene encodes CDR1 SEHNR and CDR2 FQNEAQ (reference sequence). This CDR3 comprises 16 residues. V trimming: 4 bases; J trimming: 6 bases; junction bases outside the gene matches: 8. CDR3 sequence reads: CASSSKTSGEPNEQFF. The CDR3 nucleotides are TGTGCCAGCAGCTCCAAGACTAGCGGGGAACCCAATGAGCAGTTCTTC.

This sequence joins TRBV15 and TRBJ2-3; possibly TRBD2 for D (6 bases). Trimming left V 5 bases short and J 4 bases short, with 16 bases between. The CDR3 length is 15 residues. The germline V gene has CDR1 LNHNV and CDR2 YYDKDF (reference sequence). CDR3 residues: CATSPPGVAADTQYF. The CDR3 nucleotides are TGTGCCACCAGCCCTCCCGGGGTAGCGGCAGATACGCAGTATTTT. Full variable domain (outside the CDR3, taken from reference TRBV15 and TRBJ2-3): DAMVIQNPRYQVTQFGKPVTLSCSQTLNHNVMYWYQQKSSQAPKLLFHYYDKDFNNEADTPDNFQSRRPNTSFCFLDIRSPGLGDTAMYLCATSPPGVAADTQYFGPGTRLTVL.

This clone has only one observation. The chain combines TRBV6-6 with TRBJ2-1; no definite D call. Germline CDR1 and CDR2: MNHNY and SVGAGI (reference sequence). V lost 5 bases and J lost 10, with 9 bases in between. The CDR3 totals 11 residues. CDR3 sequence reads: CASSPVVEQFF. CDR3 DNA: TGTGCCAGCAGTCCAGTTGTAGAGCAGTTCTTC.

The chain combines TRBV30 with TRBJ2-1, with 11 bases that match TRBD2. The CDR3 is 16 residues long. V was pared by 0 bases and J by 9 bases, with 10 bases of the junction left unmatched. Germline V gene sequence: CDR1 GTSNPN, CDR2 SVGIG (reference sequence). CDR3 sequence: CAWSVGASGGTGEQFF. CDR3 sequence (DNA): TGTGCCTGGAGTGTAGGGGCTAGCGGGGGGACTGGTGAGCAGTTCTTC.

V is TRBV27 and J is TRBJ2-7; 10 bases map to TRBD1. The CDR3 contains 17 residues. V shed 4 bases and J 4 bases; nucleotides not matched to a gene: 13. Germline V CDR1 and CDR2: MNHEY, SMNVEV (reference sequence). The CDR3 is CASSSGRDRGTLYEQYF. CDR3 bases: TGTGCCAGCAGTTCCGGCCGGGACAGGGGAACCCTATACGAGCAGTACTTC.

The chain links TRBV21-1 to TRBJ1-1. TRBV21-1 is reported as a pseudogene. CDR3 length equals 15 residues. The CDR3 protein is CATSDPIRPITEAFF. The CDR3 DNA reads TGTGCCACCTCTGATCCCATTCGCCCTATCACTGAAGCTTTCTTT.

Here the CDR3 reads CASSARITDTQYF. CDR3 DNA sequence: TGTGCCAGCAGCGCCCGTATCACAGATACGCAGTATTTT. This chain uses TRBV9 with TRBJ2-3; D not resolved. Germline assignment: CDR1 SGDLS and CDR2 YYNGEE. The V end was cut by 3 bases, the J end by 2 bases, with 7 bases between. This CDR3 is 13 amino acids long.

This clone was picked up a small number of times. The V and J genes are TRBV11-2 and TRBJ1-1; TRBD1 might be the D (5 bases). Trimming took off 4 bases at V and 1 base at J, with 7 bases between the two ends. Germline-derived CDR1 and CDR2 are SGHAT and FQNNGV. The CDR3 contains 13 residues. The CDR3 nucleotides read TGTGCCAGCAGCTACGACAGGAACACTGAAGCTTTCTTT. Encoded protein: CASSYDRNTEAFF.

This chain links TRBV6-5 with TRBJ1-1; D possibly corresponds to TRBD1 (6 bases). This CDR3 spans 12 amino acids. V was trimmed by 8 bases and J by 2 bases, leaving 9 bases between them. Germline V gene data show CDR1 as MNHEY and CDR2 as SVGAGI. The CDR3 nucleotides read TGTGCCAGCTCGGACAGAAACACTGAAGCTTTCTTT. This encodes CASSDRNTEAFF.

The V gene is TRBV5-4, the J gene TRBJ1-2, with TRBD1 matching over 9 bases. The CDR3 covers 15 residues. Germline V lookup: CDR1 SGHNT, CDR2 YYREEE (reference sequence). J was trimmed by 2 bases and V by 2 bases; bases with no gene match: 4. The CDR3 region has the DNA TGTGCCAGCAGCTTTCAGGACAGGGGCAACTATGGCTACACCTTC. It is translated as CASSFQDRGNYGYTF.

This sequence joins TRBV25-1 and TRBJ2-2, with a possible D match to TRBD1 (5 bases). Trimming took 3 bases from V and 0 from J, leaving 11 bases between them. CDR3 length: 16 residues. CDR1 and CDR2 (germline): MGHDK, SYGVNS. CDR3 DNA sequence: TGTGCCAGCAGTGAGGAGTGGGGCCCGAACACCGGGGAGCTGTTTTTT. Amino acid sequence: CASSEEWGPNTGELFF.

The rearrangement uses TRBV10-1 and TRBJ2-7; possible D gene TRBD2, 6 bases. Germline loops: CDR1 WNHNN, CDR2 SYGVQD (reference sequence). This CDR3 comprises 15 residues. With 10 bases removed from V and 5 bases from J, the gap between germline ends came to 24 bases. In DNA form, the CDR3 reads TGCGCCACCTACCACTTGGAGGGAGATTCTCACGAGCAGTACTTC. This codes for CATYHLEGDSHEQYF.

The CDR3 protein is CAWSVQGNYEQYF. The CDR3 DNA reads as TGTGCCTGGAGTGTACAGGGAAACTACGAGCAGTACTTC. The chain couples TRBV30 to TRBJ2-7; the D gene is possibly TRBD1 (6 bases). Germline assignment: CDR1 GTSNPN and CDR2 SVGIG (reference sequence). This CDR3 comprises 13 residues. Trimming pared 0 bases from V and 3 bases from J, leaving 9 bases between.

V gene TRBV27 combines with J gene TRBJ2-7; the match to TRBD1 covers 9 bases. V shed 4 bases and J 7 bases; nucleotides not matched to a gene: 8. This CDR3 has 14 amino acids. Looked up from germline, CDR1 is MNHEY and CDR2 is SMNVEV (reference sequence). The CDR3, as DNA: TGTGCCAGCAGTTCCGGACAGGGGCAGGATGAGCAGTACTTC. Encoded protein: CASSSGQGQDEQYF.

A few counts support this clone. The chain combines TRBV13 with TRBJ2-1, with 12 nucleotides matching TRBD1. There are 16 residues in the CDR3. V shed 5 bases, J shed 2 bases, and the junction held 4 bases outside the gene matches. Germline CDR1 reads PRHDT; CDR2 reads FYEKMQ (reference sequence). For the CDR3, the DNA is TGTGCCAGCAGCGCGGGACAGGGGGCGCCCTACAATGAGCAGTTCTTC. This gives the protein CASSAGQGAPYNEQFF.

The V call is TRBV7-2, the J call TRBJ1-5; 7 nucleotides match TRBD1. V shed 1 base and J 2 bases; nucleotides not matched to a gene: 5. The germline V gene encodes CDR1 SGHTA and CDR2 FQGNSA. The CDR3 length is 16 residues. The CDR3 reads CASSLEAGGGNQPQHF. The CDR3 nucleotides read TGTGCCAGCAGCTTAGAGGCAGGGGGTGGCAATCAGCCCCAGCATTTT.

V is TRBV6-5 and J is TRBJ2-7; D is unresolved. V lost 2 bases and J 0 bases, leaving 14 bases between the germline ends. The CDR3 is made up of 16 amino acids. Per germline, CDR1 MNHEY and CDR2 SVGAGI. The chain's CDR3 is CASSYGIDFSSYEQYF. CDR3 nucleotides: TGTGCCAGCAGTTACGGTATCGACTTCAGCTCCTACGAGCAGTACTTC.

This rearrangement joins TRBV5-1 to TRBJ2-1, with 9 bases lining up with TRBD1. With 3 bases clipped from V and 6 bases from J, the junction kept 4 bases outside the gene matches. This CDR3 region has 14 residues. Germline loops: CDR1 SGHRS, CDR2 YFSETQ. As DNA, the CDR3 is TGCGCCAGCAGCTCCCGGACAGGGGTCAATGAGCAGTTCTTC. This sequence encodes CASSSRTGVNEQFF. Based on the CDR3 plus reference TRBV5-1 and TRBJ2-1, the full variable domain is KAGVTQTPRYLIKTRGQQVTLSCSPISGHRSVSWYQQTPGQGLQFLFEYFSETQRNKGNFPGRFSGRQFSNSRSEMNVSTLELGDSALYLCASSSRTGVNEQFFGPGTRLTVL.